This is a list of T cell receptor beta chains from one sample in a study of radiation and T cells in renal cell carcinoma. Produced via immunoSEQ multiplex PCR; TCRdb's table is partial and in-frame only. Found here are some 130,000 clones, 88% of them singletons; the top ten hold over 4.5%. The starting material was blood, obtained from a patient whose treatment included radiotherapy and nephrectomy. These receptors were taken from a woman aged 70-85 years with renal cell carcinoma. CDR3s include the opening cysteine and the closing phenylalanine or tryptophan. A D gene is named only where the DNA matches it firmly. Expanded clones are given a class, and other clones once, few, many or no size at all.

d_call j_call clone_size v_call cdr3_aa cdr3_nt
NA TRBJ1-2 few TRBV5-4 CASSLEGGYGYTF TGTGCCAGCAGCTTAGAGGGGGGCTATGGCTACACCTTC
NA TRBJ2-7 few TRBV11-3 CASSHDSYEQYF TGTGCCAGCAGCCACGACAGTTACGAGCAGTACTTC
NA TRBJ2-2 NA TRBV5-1 CASSLTRFANTGELFF TGCGCCAGCAGCTTGACCAGGTTCGCGAACACCGGGGAGCTGTTTTTT
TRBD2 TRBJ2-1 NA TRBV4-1 CASSPGLAGPGNEQFF TGCGCCAGCAGCCCCGGACTAGCGGGGCCGGGGAATGAGCAGTTCTTC
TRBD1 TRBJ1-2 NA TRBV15 CATTRDKQGIFGYTF TGTGCCACCACCCGGGATAAACAGGGGATATTTGGCTACACCTTC
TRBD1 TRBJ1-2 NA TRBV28 CASSILGTGYGYTF TGTGCCAGCAGTATCCTCGGGACAGGCTATGGCTACACCTTC
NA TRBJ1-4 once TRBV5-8 CASSIPGQGRKLFF TGTGCCAGCAGCATCCCCGGTCAGGGCCGAAAACTGTTTTTT
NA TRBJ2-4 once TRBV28 CASSLQGLAKNIQYF TGTGCCAGCAGCTTACAGGGTCTAGCCAAAAACATTCAGTACTTC
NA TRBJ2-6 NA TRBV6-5 CASSYRSGANVLTF TGTGCCAGCAGTTACCGCTCTGGGGCCAACGTCCTGACTTTC
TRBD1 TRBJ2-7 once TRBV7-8 CASSFRDRGTEQYF TGTGCCAGCAGCTTCCGGGACAGGGGAACCGAGCAGTACTTC
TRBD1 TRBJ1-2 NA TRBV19 CASSMFPRTGGNGYTF TGTGCCAGTAGTATGTTCCCCCGGACAGGGGGAAATGGCTACACCTTC
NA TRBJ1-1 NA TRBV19 CASSIDRTNTEAFF TGTGCCAGTAGTATAGATCGAACGAACACTGAAGCTTTCTTT
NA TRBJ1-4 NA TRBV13 CASSSRPYNEKLFF TGTGCCAGCAGCTCCCGACCATATAATGAAAAACTGTTTTTT
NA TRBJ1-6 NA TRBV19 CASSSAPAGNSPLHF TGTGCCAGTAGTTCCGCCCCGGCCGGGAATTCACCCCTCCACTTT
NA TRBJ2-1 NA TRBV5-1 CASSLDGRSGEGEQFF TGCGCCAGCAGCTTGGATGGGCGGTCAGGTGAAGGTGAGCAGTTCTTC
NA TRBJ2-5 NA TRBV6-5 CASSPLWGRQETQYF TGTGCCAGCAGTCCACTTTGGGGGCGCCAAGAGACCCAGTACTTC
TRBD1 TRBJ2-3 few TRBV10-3 CAISNGQGAADTQYF TGTGCCATCAGTAACGGACAGGGGGCTGCAGATACGCAGTATTTT
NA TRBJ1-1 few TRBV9 CASGDLAAGAAFF TGTGCCAGCGGGGACTTGGCGGCGGGGGCGGCTTTCTTT
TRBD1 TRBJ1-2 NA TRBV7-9 CASSWGQGSGYTF TGTGCCAGCAGCTGGGGACAGGGGAGCGGCTACACCTTC
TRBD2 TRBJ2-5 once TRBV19 CASSSGGHQETQYF TGTGCCAGTTCTAGCGGGGGACATCAAGAGACCCAGTACTTC
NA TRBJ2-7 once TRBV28 CASSWADSYEQYF TGTGCCAGCAGTTGGGCTGACAGCTACGAGCAGTACTTC
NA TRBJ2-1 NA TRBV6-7 CASSYEYEGNEQFF TGTGCCAGCAGTTACGAGTATGAGGGTAATGAGCAGTTCTTC
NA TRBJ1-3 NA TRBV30 CAWSVGSWDGNTIYF TGTGCCTGGAGTGTGGGATCCTGGGACGGAAACACCATATATTTT
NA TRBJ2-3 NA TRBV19 CASSIPPLGTDTQYF TGTGCCAGTAGTATCCCCCCTCTAGGCACAGATACGCAGTATTTT
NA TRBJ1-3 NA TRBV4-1 CASSQPGRKSSGNTIYF TGCGCCAGCAGCCAACCCGGACGGAAGAGCTCTGGAAACACCATATATTTT
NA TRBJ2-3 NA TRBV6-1 CASSDAGGTPAKDTQYF TGTGCCAGCAGTGACGCGGGCGGGACCCCAGCCAAAGATACGCAGTATTTT